These T cell receptor beta chains were read from a single sample in a study of shared clonotypes between healthy human individuals. TCRdb's copy holds only in-frame clones and misses some; the assay was immunoSEQ multiplex PCR. The repertoire holds about 2.2 million clones, 93% seen once, with approximately 1.7% in the top ten. Sequences were obtained from naive CD8+ T cells from PBMCs. Receptors were obtained from a man between 18 and 29 years old in good health. Some clones in this sample may be carry-over from other donors' samples. Each CDR3 is given with its conserved first and last residue. A D gene is named only where the DNA matches it firmly. Part of the rows lack a size; the others show once, few, many or a class for expanded clones.

j_gene | v_gene | d_gene | abundance | CDR3nt | CDR3aa
TRBJ2-1 | TRBV7-9 | . | . | TGTGCCAGCAGCTTAGCCCTGGAGGTTGGGGAGCAGTTCTTC | CASSLALEVGEQFF
TRBJ2-7 | TRBV5-1 | . | . | TGCGCCAGCAGACGGGAGTTGTCCTACGAGCAGTACTTC | CASRRELSYEQYF
TRBJ2-7 | TRBV6-7 | TRBD2 | . | TGTGCCAGCAGTATAAGGACCTCTAGCGGAACCTCCTACGAGCAGTACTTC | CASSIRTSSGTSYEQYF
TRBJ2-2 | TRBV13 | . | . | TGTGCCAGCAGCTTGACGAAGGATGGTTCCGGGGAGCTGTTTTTT | CASSLTKDGSGELFF
TRBJ2-7 | TRBV6-6 | . | . | TGTGCCAGCAGTGGGACACCCTCCTACGAGCAGTACTTC | CASSGTPSYEQYF
TRBJ2-7 | TRBV27 | TRBD1 | . | TGTGCCAGCAGGTCCGATGGACAGGGAGGATACGAGCAGTACTTC | CASRSDGQGGYEQYF
TRBJ2-1 | TRBV28 | TRBD2 | . | TGTGCCAGCAGATACTCCGGGACTAGCGGGATCGATGAGCAGTTCTTC | CASRYSGTSGIDEQFF
TRBJ2-3 | TRBV27 | . | . | TGTGCCAGCAGTTTTATTAATCCGAGTGGCATCACAGATACGCAGTATTTT | CASSFINPSGITDTQYF
TRBJ2-1 | TRBV29-1 | . | . | TGCAGCGCCTCCGGGGTAGCGGATCCCTACAATGAGCAGTTCTTC | CSASGVADPYNEQFF
TRBJ2-7 | TRBV9 | TRBD1 | . | TGTGCCAGCAGCGTTGGGACAGGGACGTCCTACGAGCAGTACTTC | CASSVGTGTSYEQYF
TRBJ2-3 | TRBV4-1 | . | once | TGCGCCAGCAGCCAAGAGGGGGGATTAAGCACAGATACGCAGTATTTT | CASSQEGGLSTDTQYF
TRBJ2-7 | TRBV9 | . | . | TGTGCCGGCCGGAGGCGGCGGGCGCCCTACGAGCAGTACTTC | CAGRRRRAPYEQYF
TRBJ1-4 | TRBV7-8 | TRBD1 | . | TGTGCCAGCAGCAAAGACCGGGACAGGGGGCGCGGGGATGAAAAACTGTTTTTT | CASSKDRDRGRGDEKLFF
TRBJ2-3 | TRBV19 | . | . | TGTGCCAGTAGTATGGGGAACAACGCAGGGACGGATACGCAGTATTTT | CASSMGNNAGTDTQYF
TRBJ2-5 | TRBV6-1 | TRBD2 | . | TGTGCCAGCAGTGAACGTATAGCGGGAGGCCGTCTAGAGACCCAGTACTTC | CASSERIAGGRLETQYF
TRBJ2-7 | TRBV15 | . | . | TGTGCCACCAGCAGAGCAGGACAAAACTACGAGCAGTACTTC | CATSRAGQNYEQYF
TRBJ1-1 | TRBV28 | . | . | TGTGCCAGCAGTTTATTGGCAGGGATCGCTGAAGCTTTCTTT | CASSLLAGIAEAFF
TRBJ1-2 | TRBV5-6 | . | . | TGTGCCAGCAGCTTATTCGGTGGGGGCTATGGCTACACCTTC | CASSLFGGGYGYTF
TRBJ2-7 | TRBV29-1 | TRBD1 | . | TGCAGCGTCTTTGGGACAGAGGGAGTCCACGAGCAGTACTTC | CSVFGTEGVHEQYF
TRBJ1-1 | TRBV6-5 | . | . | TGTGCCAGCAGTTTCTCCCTCCCCGGTACTGAAGCTTTCTTT | CASSFSLPGTEAFF
TRBJ2-1 | TRBV19 | . | . | TGTGCCGCAAGGACGTCGCACAATGAGCAGTTCTTC | CAARTSHNEQFF
TRBJ2-1 | TRBV6-6 | . | . | TGTGCCAGCAGTGACAGACAGACGAGGGATGAGCAGTTCTTC | CASSDRQTRDEQFF
TRBJ1-2 | TRBV30 | . | . | TGTGCCTGGAGTGTACTCGGGAAGTCTTATGGCTACACCTTC | CAWSVLGKSYGYTF
TRBJ2-7 | TRBV5-1 | . | . | TGCGCCAGCAGCTTATCTATGAGCTCCTACGAGCAGTACTTC | CASSLSMSSYEQYF
TRBJ2-1 | TRBV5-6 | . | . | TGTGCCAGCAGCTTGGTGATCGAACAGGGAAACAATGAGCAGTTCTTC | CASSLVIEQGNNEQFF
TRBJ2-5 | TRBV4-3 | . | . | TGCGCCAGCAGCCAGGTGGGGAGACAAGAGACCCAGTACTTC | CASSQVGRQETQYF
TRBJ2-1 | TRBV28 | TRBD2 | . | TGTGCCAGCAGCCCTGATCTAGCGGGAGGGCCGATCAATGAGCAGTTCTTC | CASSPDLAGGPINEQFF
TRBJ1-3 | TRBV6-6 | . | . | TGTGCCAGCAGTCCTGATCTTTACTCTGGAAACACCATATATTTT | CASSPDLYSGNTIYF
TRBJ2-2 | TRBV30 | TRBD1 | once | TGTGCCTGTTCGGGACAGGTGGAACCCGGGGAGCTGTTTTTT | CACSGQVEPGELFF
TRBJ2-7 | TRBV28 | TRBD1 | . | TGTGCCAGCAGTTTCATATTCGGGACAGGGGGCGAGCAGTACTTC | CASSFIFGTGGEQYF
TRBJ1-2 | TRBV27 | . | . | TGTGCCAGCAGTTTCAGTCCCAACAGGGAAAACTATGGCTACACCTTC | CASSFSPNRENYGYTF
TRBJ2-6 | TRBV27 | . | . | TGTGCCAGCACCGCGGGGAGTTCCGGGGCCAACGTCCTGACTTTC | CASTAGSSGANVLTF
TRBJ2-5 | TRBV11-2 | TRBD1 | . | TGTGCCAGCAGCTCAGGGGGCCGAGAGACCCAGTACTTC | CASSSGGRETQYF
TRBJ1-5 | TRBV7-9 | . | . | TGTGCCAGCAGCTTAGAGGTACAGCCCCAGCATTTT | CASSLEVQPQHF
TRBJ2-7 | TRBV27 | TRBD2 | . | TGTGCCAGCAGTGCGGGAGGGCCGCACGAGCAGTACTTC | CASSAGGPHEQYF
TRBJ2-4 | TRBV21-1 | . | few | TGTGCCAGCAGCATACCGGGACTGCGCATTCAGTACTTC | CASSIPGLRIQYF
TRBJ2-7 | TRBV19 | . | once | TGTGCCAATCCCGGGCCGTTCTACGAGCAGTACTTC | CANPGPFYEQYF
TRBJ2-7 | TRBV6-5 | . | . | TGTGCCAGCAGGAATCTAACAGGGTTCGAGCAGTACTTC | CASRNLTGFEQYF
TRBJ1-5 | TRBV28 | . | . | TGTGCCAGCAGTTTGGTTAGCAATCAGCCCCAGCATTTT | CASSLVSNQPQHF
TRBJ2-5 | TRBV13 | TRBD1 | . | TGTGCCAGCAGCTCCCCGGGACAGGGAGAGAAGACCCAGTACTTC | CASSSPGQGEKTQYF
TRBJ1-1 | TRBV19 | . | . | TGTGCCAGTAGTATCCTTCGGACCACTGAAGCTTTCTTT | CASSILRTTEAFF
TRBJ1-5 | TRBV27 | . | . | TGTGCCAGCAGTCCCACAGGGCTTCAGCCCCAGCATTTT | CASSPTGLQPQHF
TRBJ2-3 | TRBV5-6 | TRBD2 | once | TGTGCCAGCAGCTTGGTTCTAGCGGGAGGGACAGATACGCAGTATTTT | CASSLVLAGGTDTQYF
TRBJ2-2 | TRBV10-3 | . | . | TGTGCCATCGGCTGGGCGGCCGGGGAGCTGTTTTTT | CAIGWAAGELFF
TRBJ2-7 | TRBV7-9 | TRBD1 | . | TGTGCCAGCAGCTTTAAAGGCACACAGGGGGCCGCCTACGAGCAGTACTTC | CASSFKGTQGAAYEQYF
TRBJ2-1 | TRBV27 | TRBD1 | . | TGTGCCAGCAGTTTTGGGCCAGGGGGCTACAATGAGCAGTTCTTC | CASSFGPGGYNEQFF
TRBJ2-7 | TRBV9 | . | . | TGTGCCAGCAGCGTAGAGAAAAGCGGACCCTCCTACGAGCAGTACTTC | CASSVEKSGPSYEQYF
TRBJ2-7 | TRBV28 | TRBD1 | once | TGTGCCAGCAGTCAAACAGGGGACTCCTACGAGCAGTACTTC | CASSQTGDSYEQYF